Sequencing of this TCR beta chain was carried out in a study of cytomegalovirus exposure and HLA in healthy donors. Study-wide results and caveats: Some highly shared sequence variants likely arose as a pipeline artifact. Exclusion applied to some V segments, including TRBV6-2 and TRBV6-3, as they were indistinguishable.

CDR1 and CDR2 (germline): SGHRS, YFSETQ. The J segment lost 6 bases and the V segment lost 2 bases, leaving 3 bases of the junction unmatched. The CDR3 runs 14 residues. Comments on this clone: Its antigen is not identified.

Whereas donors were nominally healthy upon sampling, unrecorded immune exposures were probable. The PCR contained 60 Vbeta and 13 Jbeta primers. The data were produced by immunoSEQ multiplex PCR, yet TCRdb's version contains in-frame clones alone and is incomplete. The listing contains under 200,000 clones. This clonotype was sampled from a man aged 25-45 years in good health and CMV-seronegative. Sequenced material: PBMCs. This chain links TRBV5-1 with TRBJ2-2; 8 bases match TRBD2. The CDR3 reads CASSLAGVAGELFF. CDR3 nucleotides: TGCGCCAGCAGCTTAGCGGGAGTGGCCGGGGAGCTGTTTTTT.